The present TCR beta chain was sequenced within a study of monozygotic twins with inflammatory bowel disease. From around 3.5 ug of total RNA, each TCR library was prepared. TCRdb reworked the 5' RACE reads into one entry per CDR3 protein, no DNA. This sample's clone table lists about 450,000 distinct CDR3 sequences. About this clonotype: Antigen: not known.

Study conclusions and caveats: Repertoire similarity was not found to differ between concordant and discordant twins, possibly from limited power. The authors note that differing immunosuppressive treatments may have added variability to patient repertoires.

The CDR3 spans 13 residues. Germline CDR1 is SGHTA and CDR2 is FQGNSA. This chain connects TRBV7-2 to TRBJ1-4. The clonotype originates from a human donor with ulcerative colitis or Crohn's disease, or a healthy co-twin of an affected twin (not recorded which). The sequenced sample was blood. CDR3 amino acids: CASRPSTNEKLFF.